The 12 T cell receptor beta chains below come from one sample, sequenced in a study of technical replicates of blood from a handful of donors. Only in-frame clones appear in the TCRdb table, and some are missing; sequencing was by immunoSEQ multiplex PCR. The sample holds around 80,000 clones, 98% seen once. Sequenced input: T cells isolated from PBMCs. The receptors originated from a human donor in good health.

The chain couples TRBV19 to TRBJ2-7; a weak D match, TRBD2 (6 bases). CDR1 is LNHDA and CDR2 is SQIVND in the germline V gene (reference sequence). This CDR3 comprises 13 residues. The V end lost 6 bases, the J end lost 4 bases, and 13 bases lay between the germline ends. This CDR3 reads CASSNGGLYEQYF. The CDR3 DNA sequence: TGTGCCAGTAGCAACGGAGGGTTATACGAGCAGTACTTC.

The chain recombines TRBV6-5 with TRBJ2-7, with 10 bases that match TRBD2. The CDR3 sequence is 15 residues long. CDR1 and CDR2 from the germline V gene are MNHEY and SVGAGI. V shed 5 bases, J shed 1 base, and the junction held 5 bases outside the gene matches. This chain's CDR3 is CASSTSGMGSYEQYF. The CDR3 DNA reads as TGTGCCAGCAGTACTAGCGGGATGGGTTCCTACGAGCAGTACTTC.

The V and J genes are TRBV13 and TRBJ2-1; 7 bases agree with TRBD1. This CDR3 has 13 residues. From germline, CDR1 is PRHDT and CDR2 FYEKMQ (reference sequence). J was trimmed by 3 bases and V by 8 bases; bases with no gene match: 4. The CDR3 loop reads CASLGDSYNEQFF. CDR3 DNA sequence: TGTGCCAGCCTAGGGGACAGCTACAATGAGCAGTTCTTC.

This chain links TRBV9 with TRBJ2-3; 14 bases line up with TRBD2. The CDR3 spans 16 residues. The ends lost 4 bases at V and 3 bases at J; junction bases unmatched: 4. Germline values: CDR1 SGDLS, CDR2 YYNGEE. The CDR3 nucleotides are TGTGCCAGCAGCACCGGGACTAGCGGGAGAACAGATACGCAGTATTTT. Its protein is CASSTGTSGRTDTQYF.

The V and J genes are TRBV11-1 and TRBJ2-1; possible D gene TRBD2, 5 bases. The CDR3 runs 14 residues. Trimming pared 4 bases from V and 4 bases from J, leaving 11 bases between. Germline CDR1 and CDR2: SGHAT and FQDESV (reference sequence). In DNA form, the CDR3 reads TGTGCCAGCAGCTCAGGACTGTTATACAATGAGCAGTTCTTC. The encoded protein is CASSSGLLYNEQFF.

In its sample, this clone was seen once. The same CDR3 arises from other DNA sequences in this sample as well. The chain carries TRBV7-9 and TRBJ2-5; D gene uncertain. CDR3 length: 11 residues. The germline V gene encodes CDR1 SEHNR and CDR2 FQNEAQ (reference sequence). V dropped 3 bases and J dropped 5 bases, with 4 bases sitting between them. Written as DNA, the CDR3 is TGTGCCAGCAGCTTCCGTGAGACCCAGTACTTC. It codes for CASSFRETQYF.

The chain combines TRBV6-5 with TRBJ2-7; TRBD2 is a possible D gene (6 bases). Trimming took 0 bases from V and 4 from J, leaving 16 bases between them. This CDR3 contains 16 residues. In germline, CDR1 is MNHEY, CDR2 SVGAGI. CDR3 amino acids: CASSYSSGSMSYEQYF. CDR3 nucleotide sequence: TGTGCCAGCAGTTACTCTAGCGGCTCTATGAGTTACGAGCAGTACTTC.

For the CDR3, the DNA is TGTGCCAGCAGCGTATTGGGGACAGGGGCGGGAAACACCATATATTTT. This gives the protein CASSVLGTGAGNTIYF. The chain uses TRBV9 and TRBJ1-3, with 10 bases fitting TRBD1. With 1 base clipped from V and 4 bases from J, the junction kept 5 bases outside the gene matches. The CDR3 loop spans 16 amino acids. CDR1 is SGDLS, CDR2 YYNGEE, per germline.

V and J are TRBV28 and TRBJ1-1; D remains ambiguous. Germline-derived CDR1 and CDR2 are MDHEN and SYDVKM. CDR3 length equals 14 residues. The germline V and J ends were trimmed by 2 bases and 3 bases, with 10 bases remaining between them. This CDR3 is CASSLNRRDTEAFF. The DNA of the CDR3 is TGTGCCAGCAGTTTAAATCGGCGGGACACTGAAGCTTTCTTT.

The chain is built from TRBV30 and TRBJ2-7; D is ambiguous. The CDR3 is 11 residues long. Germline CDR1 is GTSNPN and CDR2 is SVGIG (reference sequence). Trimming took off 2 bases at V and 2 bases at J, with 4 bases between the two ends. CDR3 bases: TGTGCCTGGAGTATCGCCTACGAGCAGTACTTC. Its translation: CAWSIAYEQYF.

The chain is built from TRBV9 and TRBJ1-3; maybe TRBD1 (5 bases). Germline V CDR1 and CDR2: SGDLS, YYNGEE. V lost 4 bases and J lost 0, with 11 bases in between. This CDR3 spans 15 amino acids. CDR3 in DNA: TGTGCCAGCAGCTACGACAGTTCCTCTGGAAACACCATATATTTT. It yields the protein CASSYDSSSGNTIYF.

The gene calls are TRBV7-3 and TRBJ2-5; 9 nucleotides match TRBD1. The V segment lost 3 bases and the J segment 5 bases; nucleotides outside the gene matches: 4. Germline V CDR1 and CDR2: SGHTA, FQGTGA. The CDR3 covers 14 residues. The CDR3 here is CASSLGQGWETQYF. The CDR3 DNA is TGTGCCAGCAGCTTGGGACAGGGATGGGAGACCCAGTACTTC.